The entry below describes one TCR beta chain. In this sample, this clonotype turned up a few times. This receptor's antigen is unknown. Base qualities are not at hand, and no much larger clone is one base apart. The CDR3 holds 14 amino acids from the cysteine to the phenylalanine. Left in the record is the CDR3 DNA by itself, 42 bases read in frame from the first base. Based on the germline V gene, the CDR1 and CDR2 sequences are SGDLS and YYNGEE. Cut back by 0 bases and 2 bases, the V and J ends lie 6 bases apart. This entry belongs to a study of regulatory T cells in long-lasting Graves disease (dated by TCRdb to the early 2020s). The study in broad terms: In the newly diagnosed Graves' disease group, patients had been taking antithyroid drugs for less than 3 months. Patients with persistent Graves' disease were compared with patients with newly diagnosed Graves' disease using TCR sequencing and RNA sequencing of peripheral blood. A total of 35 or so samples underwent TCR sequencing: about 13 from persistent and about 20 from newly diagnosed Graves' disease patients. The study took place in China and was registered as a clinical trial.

The protocol used for the library was multiplex PCR. These reads were obtained on an Illumina HiSeq 4000. CDR3 regions were amplified by Arm-PCR with iRepertoire HTBI primers to construct TCR beta libraries. PCR products were gel purified before sequencing. In the paper's pipeline: Gene usage analysis of CDR3 amino acid clonotypes relied on the 55 to 80 TRBV and 12 to 15 TRBJ segments identified across samples. COPE and FqMerger were used to merge filtered high-quality paired reads into contigs. BLAST was used to align contigs to IMGT TRBV, TRBD and TRBJ reference genes, with CDR3 defined following IMGT. Any clonotype with a frequency above 0.1% was classified as a highly expanded clone. Shannon entropy was used to measure repertoire diversity, and the Gini coefficient was used to measure V-J evenness. Public clonotypes were defined as clonotypes shared by more than one individual. TCRdb redid the processing of the public reads, applying fastp at Q25 and MiXCR, and retained in-frame beta chains. Rows are unified per CDR3 protein, each entry keeping the most common DNA and genes. Here the V and J calls rest on TCRdb's processing, not on the authors' analysis. The sample includes roughly 500,000 distinct CDR3 sequences, with approximately 13% observed a single time. The ten largest clones represent approximately 9.3% of the sample.

On the study overall, not on this receptor specifically: The authors noted that the small sample size was a limitation that may lower accuracy. Persistent disease showed preferential use of TRBV28, TRBJ1-2 and TRBJ2-5, whereas newly diagnosed disease favored TRBV20-1 and TRBJ2-1. Lower TCR Shannon entropy and fewer highly expanded clones were observed in persistent Graves' disease patients than in newly diagnosed patients, which suggested clonal expansion. Only peripheral blood was studied, because thyroid tissue, the primary lesion, was inaccessible. Sequencing and analysis were limited to the TCR beta chain. More public clonotypes were shared among persistent patients (fewer than 3,000) than among newly diagnosed patients (approximately 1,000).

The sample's time point label is to be understood as: newly diagnosed GD, antithyroid drugs for less than 3 months. For both TCR sequencing and RNA sequencing, RNA was extracted from PBMCs in TRIzol. The diagnosis of Graves' disease followed American Thyroid Association guidelines. Patients for the study were recruited at an endocrinology department in Xi'an, China. From each patient, around 9.3 milliliters of peripheral blood was collected into an EDTA anticoagulant tube. Ficoll Paque Plus density gradient separation was used to isolate PBMCs, and no additional T cell sorting was done. An Agilent 2100 Bioanalyzer and agarose gel were used to assess RNA quality, and a NanoDrop 2000 was used to measure RNA concentration. These data were also reused for a study on T cells in Graves' hyperthyroidism and ophthalmopathy. As noted in the second study: Stable Graves' hyperthyroidism was defined as the absence of progression to ophthalmopathy over 18 months of follow-up. Hyperthyroidism patients were newly diagnosed, had a disease duration of under 2 months, and were aged 18 to 65 years. The study excluded patients with uncontrolled infections, other autoimmune diseases, pregnancy or lactation. Diagnoses were established on the basis of clinical symptoms, serum thyroxine and TRAb, thyroid ultrasound, and orbital computed tomography. The first round of RT-PCR for the TCR CDR3 was performed with the HTBI primer set and the Qiagen OneStep RT-PCR kit. Most expanded thyroid clonotypes (frequency above 0.001) were also detected in blood, suggesting blood repertoires may reflect thyroid immune responses. A 13 V-J signature model separated ophthalmopathy from stable hyperthyroidism, with approximately 86% sensitivity and about 81% specificity in cross-validation and 80%/75% in testing. In validation, the model predicted progression to ophthalmopathy a median of roughly 6.1 months before onset, with about 64% sensitivity and almost 75% specificity. A discovery cohort of roughly 96 patients, 43 with Graves' ophthalmopathy and about 58 with stable Graves' hyperthyroidism, was used to find distinguishing TCR V-J signatures. An independent validation cohort of around 19 hyperthyroidism patients and 15 or so patients who later progressed to ophthalmopathy tested prospective prediction of ophthalmopathy. The 100 discovery patients were divided at random into training and test sets in a 7:3 ratio. In roughly six Graves' hyperthyroidism patients, the study also compared T-cell repertoires from thyroid tissue with T-cell repertoires from blood. After sampling, hyperthyroidism patients received methimazole starting at 30 mg daily, and ophthalmopathy patients received high-dose intravenous methylprednisolone. Libraries were constructed in a second round of multiplex PCR, after which size selection and purification were carried out. Sequencing of the libraries was done on an Illumina HiSeq2000 using paired-end 100 bp reads. Raw data were processed with SOAPnuke, discarding reads with adapters, uncalled bases, mean Phred below 15, or no exact constant-primer or identifier match. COPE v1.2.5 was used to merge the high-quality paired reads, and each unique nucleotide sequence was defined as a clonotype. MiTCR v1.1 was used to align clonotypes to the IMGT TRBV, TRBD and TRBJ reference segments. Analysis was restricted to V-J combinations with a frequency above 0.0001, which covered about 99% of repertoires. The TCS score was defined as F50 (clonal expansion) divided by E x V (chaos), with BLOSUM62-based TCRdist calculated between CDR3 peptides within each V-J. Welch's t-statistics and random forest reduced 500 to 650 V-J features to about 12, which were used in a naive Bayes classifier (R e1071). No statistical method was used to fix the sample size in advance, and group allocation was not hidden from the investigators. The paper describes TCR Vbeta CDR3 sequencing of around 140 peripheral blood samples, made up of 43 ophthalmopathy patients, 70 to 80 hyperthyroidism patients and 17 progressor patients.

The clonotype originates from a young man with Graves disease. Donor details come from another sample of the same person, matched by shared clones. Sample: peripheral blood mononuclear cells (PBMCs), taken at new diagnosis, from a patient treated with antithyroid drugs. The chain is made from TRBV9 and TRBJ2-1; the D gene is perhaps TRBD1, from 5 matching bases. The CDR3 reads CASSVEGPYNEQFF. The DNA sequence is given as TGTGCCAGCAGCGTAGAGGGGCCCTACAATGAGCAGTTCTTC. Beyond the CDR3, the reference TRBV9 and TRBJ2-1 genes provide the residues; the full variable domain reads: DSGVTQTPKHLITATGQRVTLRCSPRSGDLSVYWYQQSLDQGLQFLIQYYNGEERAKGNILERFSAQQFPDLHSELNLSSLELGDSALYFCASSVEGPYNEQFFGPGTRLTVL.